This entry is about one T cell receptor (beta chain). Its cognate antigen is unknown. This entry belongs to a study of cytomegalovirus exposure and HLA in healthy donors. Study observations and caveats: Clonal expansion was found to be greater in HLA-associated TCR beta chains than in equally common others in a later analysis.

13 Jbeta primers and 60 Vbeta primers were used for the PCR. TCRdb's table, derived via immunoSEQ multiplex PCR, lists solely in-frame clones and lacks some. In total, the table holds around 200,000 clones. This CDR3 has 13 residues. CDR1 and CDR2 from the germline V gene are SGHVS and FQNEAQ. J lost 6 bases, V lost 1 base, and 0 bases had no gene match. This sequence joins TRBV7-8 and TRBJ2-1; 7 bases align to TRBD2. The origin of this receptor is a woman aged 25-40 years in good health and CMV-seropositive. The specimen sequenced was PBMCs. The DNA of the CDR3 is TGTGCCAGCAGCTTAGGCGGGGGCAATGAGCAGTTCTTC. Protein sequence: CASSLGGGNEQFF.